This T cell receptor beta chain was sequenced for a study of blood T cell repertoires in COVID-19. The ends lost 8 bases at V and 8 bases at J; junction bases unmatched: 15. CDR1 is SGHTA, CDR2 FQGNSA, per germline. The CDR3 totals 15 residues. Original analysis: Amplification of reference gene primers provided the estimated nucleated cell counts. Clones were read by immunoSEQ multiplex PCR, and TCRdb kept only the in-frame ones, dropping some. V and J calls and clone size come straight from that table; D and trimming were deduced from the DNA. The data contain approximately 140,000 clones, around 82% of them singletons.

The chain links TRBV7-2 to TRBJ1-3; TRBD1 agrees at 7 bases. This receptor was identified in a man in his sixties with active or convalescent COVID-19. The sequencing input was peripheral blood. This CDR3 is CASAKSGQSLYTIYF. The CDR3 DNA reads TGTGCCAGCGCAAAGTCGGGACAGAGCCTGTACACCATATATTTT.